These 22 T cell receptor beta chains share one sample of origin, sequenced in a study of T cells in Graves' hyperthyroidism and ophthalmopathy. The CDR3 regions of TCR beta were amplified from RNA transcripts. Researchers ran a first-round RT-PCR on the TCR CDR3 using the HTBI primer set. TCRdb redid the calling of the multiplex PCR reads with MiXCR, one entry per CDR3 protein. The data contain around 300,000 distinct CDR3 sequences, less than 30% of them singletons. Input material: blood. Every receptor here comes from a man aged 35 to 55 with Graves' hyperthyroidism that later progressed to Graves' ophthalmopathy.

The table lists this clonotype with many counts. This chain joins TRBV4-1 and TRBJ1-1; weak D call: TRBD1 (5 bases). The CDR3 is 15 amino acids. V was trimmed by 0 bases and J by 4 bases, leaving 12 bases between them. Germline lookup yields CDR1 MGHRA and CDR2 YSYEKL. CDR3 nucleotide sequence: TGCGCCAGCAGCCAAGATCCGGGGGGGAGCACTGAAGCTTTCTTT. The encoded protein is CASSQDPGGSTEAFF.

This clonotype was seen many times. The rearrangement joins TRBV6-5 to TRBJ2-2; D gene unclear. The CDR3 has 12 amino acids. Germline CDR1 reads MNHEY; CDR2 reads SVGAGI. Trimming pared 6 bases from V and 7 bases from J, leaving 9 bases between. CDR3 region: CASSAFLGELFF. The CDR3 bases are TGTGCCAGCAGCGCCTTTCTCGGGGAGCTGTTTTTT.

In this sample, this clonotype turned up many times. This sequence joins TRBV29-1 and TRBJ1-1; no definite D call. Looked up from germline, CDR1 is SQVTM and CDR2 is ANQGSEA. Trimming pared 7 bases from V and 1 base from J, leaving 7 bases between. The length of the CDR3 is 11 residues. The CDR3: CSDLGNTEAFF. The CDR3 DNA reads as TGCAGCGATCTAGGGAACACTGAAGCTTTCTTT.

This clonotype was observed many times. CDR3 in DNA: TGCAGCGTTGCCCCGGGGACAGGGCTCTATGGCTACACCTTC. Amino acid sequence: CSVAPGTGLYGYTF. The rearrangement uses TRBV29-1 and TRBJ1-2, with 9 bases that match TRBD1. Looked up from germline, CDR1 is SQVTM and CDR2 is ANQGSEA. The CDR3 spans 14 residues. Trimming at V came to 4 bases and at J to 4 bases, leaving 7 bases not matched to a gene.

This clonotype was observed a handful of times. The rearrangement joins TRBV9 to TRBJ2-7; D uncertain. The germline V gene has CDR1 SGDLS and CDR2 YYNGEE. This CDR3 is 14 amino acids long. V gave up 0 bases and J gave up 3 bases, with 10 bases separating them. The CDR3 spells CASSVDVGNYEQYF. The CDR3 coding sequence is TGTGCCAGCAGCGTAGATGTCGGAAACTACGAGCAGTACTTC.

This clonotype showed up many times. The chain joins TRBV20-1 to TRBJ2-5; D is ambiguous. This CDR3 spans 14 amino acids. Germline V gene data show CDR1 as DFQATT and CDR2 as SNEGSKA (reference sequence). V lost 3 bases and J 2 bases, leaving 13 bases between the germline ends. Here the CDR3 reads CSASPNWAQETQYF. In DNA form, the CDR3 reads TGCAGTGCTAGCCCCAACTGGGCTCAAGAGACCCAGTACTTC.

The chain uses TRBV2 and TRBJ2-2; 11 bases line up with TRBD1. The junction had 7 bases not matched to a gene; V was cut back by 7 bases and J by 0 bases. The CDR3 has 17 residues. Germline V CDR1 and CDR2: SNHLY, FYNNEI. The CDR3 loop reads CASIGGQGASNTGELFF. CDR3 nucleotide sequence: TGTGCCAGCATCGGTGGACAGGGGGCCTCGAACACCGGGGAGCTGTTTTTT. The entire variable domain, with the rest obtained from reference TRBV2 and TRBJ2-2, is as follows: EPEVTQTPSHQVTQMGQEVILRCVPISNHLYFYWYRQILGQKVEFLVSFYNNEISEKSEIFDDQFSVERPDGSNFTLKIRSTKLEDSAMYFCASIGGQGASNTGELFFGEGSRLTVL.

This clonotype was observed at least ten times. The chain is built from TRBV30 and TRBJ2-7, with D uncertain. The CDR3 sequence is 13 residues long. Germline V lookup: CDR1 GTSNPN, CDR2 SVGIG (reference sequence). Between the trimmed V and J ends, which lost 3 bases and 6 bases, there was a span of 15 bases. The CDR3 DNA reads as TGTGCCTGGAGCCGCGAGGTCGCCGGCGAGCAGTACTTC. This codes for CAWSREVAGEQYF.

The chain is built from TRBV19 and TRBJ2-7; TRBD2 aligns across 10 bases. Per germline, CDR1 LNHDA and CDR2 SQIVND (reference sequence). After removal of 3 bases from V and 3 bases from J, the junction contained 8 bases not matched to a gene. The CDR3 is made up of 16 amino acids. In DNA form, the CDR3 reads TGTGCCAGTAGTATGGCCTCGGGACTAGCGCACTACGAGCAGTACTTC. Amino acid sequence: CASSMASGLAHYEQYF.

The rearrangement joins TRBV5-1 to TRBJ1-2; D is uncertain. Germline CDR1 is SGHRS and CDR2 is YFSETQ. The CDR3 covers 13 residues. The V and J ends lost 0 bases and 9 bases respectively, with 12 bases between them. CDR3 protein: CASSLAGPSRYTF. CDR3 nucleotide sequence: TGCGCCAGCAGCTTGGCCGGACCTTCCCGCTACACCTTC. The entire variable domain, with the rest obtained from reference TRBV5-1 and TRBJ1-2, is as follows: KAGVTQTPRYLIKTRGQQVTLSCSPISGHRSVSWYQQTPGQGLQFLFEYFSETQRNKGNFPGRFSGRQFSNSRSEMNVSTLELGDSALYLCASSLAGPSRYTFGSGTRLTVV.

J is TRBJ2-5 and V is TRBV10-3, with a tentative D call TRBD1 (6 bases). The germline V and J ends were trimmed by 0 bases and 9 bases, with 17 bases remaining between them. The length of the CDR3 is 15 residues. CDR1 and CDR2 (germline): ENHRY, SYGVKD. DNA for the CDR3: TGTGCCATCAGTGAGTCGACAGGTCAGGTGGAGGCCCAGTACTTC. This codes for CAISESTGQVEAQYF.

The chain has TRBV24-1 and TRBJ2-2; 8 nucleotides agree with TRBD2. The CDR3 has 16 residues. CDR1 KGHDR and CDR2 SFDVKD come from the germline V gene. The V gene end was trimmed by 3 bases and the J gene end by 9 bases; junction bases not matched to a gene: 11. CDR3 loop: CATSDKAGAMTRELFF. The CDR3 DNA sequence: TGTGCCACCAGTGATAAAGCGGGAGCCATGACGCGGGAGCTGTTTTTT.

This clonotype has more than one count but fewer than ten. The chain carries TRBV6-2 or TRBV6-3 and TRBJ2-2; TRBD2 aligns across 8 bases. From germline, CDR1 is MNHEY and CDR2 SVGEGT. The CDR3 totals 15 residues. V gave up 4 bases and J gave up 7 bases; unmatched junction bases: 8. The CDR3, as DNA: TGTGCCAGCAGTTTACAGCGGGAGCATGTCGGGGAGCTGTTTTTT. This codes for CASSLQREHVGELFF.

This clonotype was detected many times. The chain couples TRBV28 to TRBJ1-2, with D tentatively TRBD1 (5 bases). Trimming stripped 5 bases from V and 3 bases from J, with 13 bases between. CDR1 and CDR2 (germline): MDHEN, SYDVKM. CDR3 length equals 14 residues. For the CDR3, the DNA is TGTGCCAGCAGTCCCTGGAGGGGCGACTATGGCTACACCTTC. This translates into CASSPWRGDYGYTF.

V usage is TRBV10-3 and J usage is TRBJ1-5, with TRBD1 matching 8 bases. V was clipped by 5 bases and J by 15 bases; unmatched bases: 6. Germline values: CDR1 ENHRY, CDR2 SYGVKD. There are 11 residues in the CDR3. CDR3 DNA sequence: TGTGCCATCAGTCCGGGACAGGAAATGCATTTT. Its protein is CAISPGQEMHF.

CDR3 residues: CASSQTSDRNYEQYF. CDR3 bases: TGTGCCAGCAGTCAGACTTCGGACAGAAACTACGAGCAGTACTTC. The chain joins TRBV6-1 to TRBJ2-7; a possible D gene is TRBD1 (6 bases). Germline CDR1 is MNHNS and CDR2 is SASEGT. With 5 bases removed from V and 3 bases from J, the gap between germline ends came to 17 bases. This CDR3 contains 15 residues.

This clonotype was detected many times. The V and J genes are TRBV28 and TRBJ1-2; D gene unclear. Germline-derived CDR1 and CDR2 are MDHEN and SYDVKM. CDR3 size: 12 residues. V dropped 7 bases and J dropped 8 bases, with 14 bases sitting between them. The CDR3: CASTIAGKGYTF. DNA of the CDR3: TGTGCCAGCACCATAGCCGGGAAAGGCTACACCTTC.

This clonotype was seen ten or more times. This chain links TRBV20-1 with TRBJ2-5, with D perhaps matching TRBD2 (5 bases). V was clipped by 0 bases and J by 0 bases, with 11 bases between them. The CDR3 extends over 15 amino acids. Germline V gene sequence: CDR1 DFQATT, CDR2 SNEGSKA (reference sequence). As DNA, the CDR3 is TGCAGTGCTAGAGAGCCTTACGGGGACCAAGAGACCCAGTACTTC. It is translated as CSAREPYGDQETQYF.

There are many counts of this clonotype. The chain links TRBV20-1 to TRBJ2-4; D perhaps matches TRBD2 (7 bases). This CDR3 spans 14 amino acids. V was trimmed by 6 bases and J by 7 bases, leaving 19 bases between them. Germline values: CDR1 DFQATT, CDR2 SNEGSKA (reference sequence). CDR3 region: CSATRGREGNIQYF. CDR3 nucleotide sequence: TGCAGTGCAACGCGGGGGCGCGAAGGGAACATTCAGTACTTC.

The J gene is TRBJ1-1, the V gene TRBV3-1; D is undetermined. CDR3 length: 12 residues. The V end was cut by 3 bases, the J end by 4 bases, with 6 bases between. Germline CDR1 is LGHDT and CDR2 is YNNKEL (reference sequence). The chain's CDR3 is CASSHRGTEAFF. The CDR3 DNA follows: TGTGCCAGCAGCCATCGGGGCACTGAAGCTTTCTTT. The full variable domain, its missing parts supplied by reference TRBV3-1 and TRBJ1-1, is DTAVSQTPKYLVTQMGNDKSIKCEQNLGHDTMYWYKQDSKKFLKIMFSYNNKELIINETVPNRFSPKSPDKAHLNLHINSLELGDSAVYFCASSHRGTEAFFGQGTRLTVV.

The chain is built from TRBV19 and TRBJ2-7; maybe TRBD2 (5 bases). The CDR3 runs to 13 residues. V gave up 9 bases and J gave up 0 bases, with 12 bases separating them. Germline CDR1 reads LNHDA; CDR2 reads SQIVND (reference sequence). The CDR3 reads CARRGHLSYEQYF. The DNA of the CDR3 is TGTGCCAGAAGAGGGCACCTCTCCTACGAGCAGTACTTC.

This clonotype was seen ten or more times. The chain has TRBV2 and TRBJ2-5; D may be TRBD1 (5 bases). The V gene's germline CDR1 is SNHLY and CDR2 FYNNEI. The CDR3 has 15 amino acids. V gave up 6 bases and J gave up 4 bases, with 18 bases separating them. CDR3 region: CASRRDRTRRETQYF. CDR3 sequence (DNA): TGTGCCAGCAGGAGAGACAGAACCAGGCGAGAGACCCAGTACTTC.